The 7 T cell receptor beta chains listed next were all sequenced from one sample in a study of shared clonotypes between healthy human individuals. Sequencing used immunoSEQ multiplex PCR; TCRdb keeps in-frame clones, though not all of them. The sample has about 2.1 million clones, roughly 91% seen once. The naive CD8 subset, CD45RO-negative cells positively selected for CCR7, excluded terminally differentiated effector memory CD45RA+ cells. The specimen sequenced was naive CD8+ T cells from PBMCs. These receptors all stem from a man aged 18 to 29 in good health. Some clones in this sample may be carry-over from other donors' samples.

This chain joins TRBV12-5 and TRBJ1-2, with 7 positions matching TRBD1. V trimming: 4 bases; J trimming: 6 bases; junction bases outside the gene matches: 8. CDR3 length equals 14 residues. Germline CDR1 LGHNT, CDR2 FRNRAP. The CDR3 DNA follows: TGTGCTAGTGGTTCCCCGACAGGGATGGATGGCTACACCTTC. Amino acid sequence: CASGSPTGMDGYTF.

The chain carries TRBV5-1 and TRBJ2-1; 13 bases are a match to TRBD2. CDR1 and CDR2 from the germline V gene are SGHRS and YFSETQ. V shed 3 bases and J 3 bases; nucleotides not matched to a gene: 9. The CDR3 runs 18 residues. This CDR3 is CASSSGGTSGDIYNEQFF. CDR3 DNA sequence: TGCGCCAGCAGCTCGGGCGGGACTAGCGGGGATATCTACAATGAGCAGTTCTTC.

The CDR3 loop reads CASRETGFKNYGYTF. The CDR3 DNA is TGTGCCAGCAGAGAGACAGGGTTCAAAAACTATGGCTACACCTTC. The chain couples TRBV27 to TRBJ1-2; 7 bases map to TRBD1. Trimming took 6 bases from V and 2 from J; bases not matched to a gene: 9. Looked up from germline, CDR1 is MNHEY and CDR2 is SMNVEV (reference sequence). The CDR3 runs to 15 residues.

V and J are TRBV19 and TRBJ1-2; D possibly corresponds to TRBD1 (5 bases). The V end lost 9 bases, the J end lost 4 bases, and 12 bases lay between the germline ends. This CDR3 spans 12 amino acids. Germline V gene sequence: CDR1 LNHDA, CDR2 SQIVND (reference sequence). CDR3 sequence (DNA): TGTGCCAGCGGGGGGAATCTCTATGGCTACACCTTC. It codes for CASGGNLYGYTF.

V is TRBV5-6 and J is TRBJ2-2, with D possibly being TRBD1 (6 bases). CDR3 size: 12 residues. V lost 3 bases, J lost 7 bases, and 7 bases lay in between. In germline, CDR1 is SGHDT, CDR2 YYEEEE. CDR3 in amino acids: CASSSTGGELFF. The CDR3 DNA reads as TGTGCCAGCAGCTCGACAGGCGGGGAGCTGTTTTTT. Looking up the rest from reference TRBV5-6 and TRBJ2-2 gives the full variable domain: DAGVTQSPTHLIKTRGQQVTLRCSPKSGHDTVSWYQQALGQGPQFIFQYYEEEERQRGNFPDRFSGHQFPNYSSELNVNALLLGDSALYLCASSSTGGELFFGEGSRLTVL.

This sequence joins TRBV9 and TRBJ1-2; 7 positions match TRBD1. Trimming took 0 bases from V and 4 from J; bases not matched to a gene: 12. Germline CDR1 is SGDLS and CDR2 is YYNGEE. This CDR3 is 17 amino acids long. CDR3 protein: CASSVDRGGPGGYGYTF. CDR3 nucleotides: TGTGCCAGCAGCGTAGACAGGGGCGGGCCCGGGGGCTATGGCTACACCTTC.

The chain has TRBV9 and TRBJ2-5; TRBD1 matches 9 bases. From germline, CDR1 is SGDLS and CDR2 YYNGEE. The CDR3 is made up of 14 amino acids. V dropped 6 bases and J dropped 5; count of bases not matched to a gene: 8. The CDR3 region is CASNTGGAGETQYF. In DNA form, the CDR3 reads TGTGCCAGCAACACAGGGGGCGCGGGGGAGACCCAGTACTTC.